One sample yielded the 4 T cell receptor beta chains listed below, sequenced in a study of blood T cell repertoires in COVID-19. Clones were sequenced by immunoSEQ multiplex PCR, and TCRdb holds only the in-frame ones, with some missing. The sample includes approximately 380,000 clones, about 85% seen only once; the top ten take roughly 3.9%. The sequenced sample was peripheral blood. The receptors derive from a woman younger than 35 with acute or convalescent COVID-19.

The chain joins TRBV7-3 to TRBJ2-1, with TRBD2 identical over 16 bases. The CDR3 spans 17 residues. Germline V gene lookup returns CDR1 SGHTA and CDR2 FQGTGA. With V trimmed by 2 bases and J by 2 bases, 0 bases remained unmatched. The CDR3 spells CASSLGTSGGAYNEQFF. The CDR3 DNA follows: TGTGCCAGCAGCTTAGGGACTAGCGGGGGGGCCTACAATGAGCAGTTCTTC.

The chain combines TRBV19 with TRBJ1-1; D unclear. Germline V gives CDR1 LNHDA, CDR2 SQIVND (reference sequence). The ends were cut back, 6 bases at V and 0 bases at J, with 8 bases in the middle. This CDR3 is built from 13 residues. The DNA of the CDR3 is TGTGCCAGTAGGGAGACTCTGAACACTGAAGCTTTCTTT. This gives the protein CASRETLNTEAFF.

This chain connects TRBV2 to TRBJ1-2, with 10 nucleotides matching TRBD1. The V and J ends lost 10 bases and 8 bases, in that order; junction bases with no gene match: 10. The CDR3 spans 13 residues. Germline V lookup: CDR1 SNHLY, CDR2 FYNNEI. As DNA, the CDR3 is TGTGCCAACGCGGGACAGGGGATATTCGGCTACACCTTC. Amino acid sequence: CANAGQGIFGYTF.

V and J are TRBV5-1 and TRBJ1-5, with D unresolved. Germline CDR1 reads SGHRS; CDR2 reads YFSETQ. V shed 4 bases and J shed 2 bases, with 10 bases lying between them. CDR3 size: 14 residues. The CDR3 here is CASSPTDGNQPQHF. DNA for the CDR3: TGCGCCAGCAGCCCGACTGACGGCAATCAGCCCCAGCATTTT.